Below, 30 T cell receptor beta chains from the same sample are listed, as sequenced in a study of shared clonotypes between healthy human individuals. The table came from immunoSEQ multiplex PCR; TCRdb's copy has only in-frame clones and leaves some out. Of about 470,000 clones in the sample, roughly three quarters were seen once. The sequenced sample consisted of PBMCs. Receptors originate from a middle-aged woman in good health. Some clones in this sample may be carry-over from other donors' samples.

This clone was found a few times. The CDR3 here is CASSLVPGGTGELFF. The DNA for the CDR3 is TGCGCCAGCAGCTTGGTACCAGGGGGCACCGGGGAGCTGTTTTTT. The chain uses TRBV5-1 and TRBJ2-2, with 7 bases fitting TRBD1. Germline V lookup: CDR1 SGHRS, CDR2 YFSETQ. The CDR3 is 15 residues long. V lost 0 bases to trimming and J lost 4 bases; unmatched junction nucleotides: 3.

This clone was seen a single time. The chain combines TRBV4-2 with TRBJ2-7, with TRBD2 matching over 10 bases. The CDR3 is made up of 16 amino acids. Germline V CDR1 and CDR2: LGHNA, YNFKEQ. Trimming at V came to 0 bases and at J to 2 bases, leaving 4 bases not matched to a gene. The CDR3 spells CASSQEGTSETYEQYF. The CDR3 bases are TGTGCCAGCAGCCAAGAAGGGACTAGCGAAACCTACGAGCAGTACTTC.

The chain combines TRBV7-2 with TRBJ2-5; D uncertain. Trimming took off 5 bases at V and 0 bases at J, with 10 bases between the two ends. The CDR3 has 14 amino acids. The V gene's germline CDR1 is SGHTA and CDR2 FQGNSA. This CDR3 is CASSPSGYQETQYF. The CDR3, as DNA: TGTGCCAGCAGCCCTTCGGGTTACCAAGAGACCCAGTACTTC. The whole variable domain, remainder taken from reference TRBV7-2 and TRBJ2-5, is GAGVSQSPSNKVTEKGKDVELRCDPISGHTALYWYRQSLGQGLEFLIYFQGNSAPDKSGLPSDRFSAERTGGSVSTLTIQRTQQEDSAVYLCASSPSGYQETQYFGPGTRLLVL.

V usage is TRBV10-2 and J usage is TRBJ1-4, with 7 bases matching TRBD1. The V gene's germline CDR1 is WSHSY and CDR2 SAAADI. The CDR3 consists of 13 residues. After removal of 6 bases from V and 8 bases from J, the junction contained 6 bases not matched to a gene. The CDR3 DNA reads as TGCGCCAGCAGAGTCGGGACAGTCGAAAAACTGTTTTTT. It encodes CASRVGTVEKLFF.

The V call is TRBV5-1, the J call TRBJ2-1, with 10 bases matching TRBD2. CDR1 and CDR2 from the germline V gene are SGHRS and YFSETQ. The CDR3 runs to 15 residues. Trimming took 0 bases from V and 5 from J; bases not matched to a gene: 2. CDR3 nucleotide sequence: TGCGCCAGCAGCTTGGGGACTAGCGGACACAATGAGCAGTTCTTC. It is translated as CASSLGTSGHNEQFF.

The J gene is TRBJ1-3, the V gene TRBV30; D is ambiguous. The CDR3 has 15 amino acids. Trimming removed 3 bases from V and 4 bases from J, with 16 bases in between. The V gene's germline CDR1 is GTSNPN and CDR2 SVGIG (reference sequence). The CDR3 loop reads CAWSPAGLTGNTIYF. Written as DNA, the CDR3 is TGTGCCTGGAGCCCCGCCGGTCTTACCGGAAACACCATATATTTT.

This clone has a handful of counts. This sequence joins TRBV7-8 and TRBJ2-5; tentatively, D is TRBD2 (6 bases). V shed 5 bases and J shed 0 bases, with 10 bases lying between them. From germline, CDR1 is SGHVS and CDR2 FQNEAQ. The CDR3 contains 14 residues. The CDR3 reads CASSLGGNQETQYF. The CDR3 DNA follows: TGTGCCAGCAGCCTTGGAGGGAACCAAGAGACCCAGTACTTC.

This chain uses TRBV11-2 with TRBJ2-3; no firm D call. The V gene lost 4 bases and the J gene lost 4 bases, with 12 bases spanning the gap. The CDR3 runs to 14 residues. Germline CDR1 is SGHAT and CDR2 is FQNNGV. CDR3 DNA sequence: TGTGCCAGCAGCTCCGGGTCGACTGCAGATACGCAGTATTTT. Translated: CASSSGSTADTQYF.

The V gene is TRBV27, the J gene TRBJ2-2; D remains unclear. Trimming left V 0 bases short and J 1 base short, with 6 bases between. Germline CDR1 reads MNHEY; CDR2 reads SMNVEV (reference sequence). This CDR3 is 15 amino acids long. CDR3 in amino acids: CASSLSAENTGELFF. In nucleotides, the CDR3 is TGTGCCAGCAGTTTATCAGCAGAGAACACCGGGGAGCTGTTTTTT.

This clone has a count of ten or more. The CDR3 bases are TGTGCCAGCAGCCCCGGGACTAGCGGGAGGGGGGGGTTCTTC. It translates to CASSPGTSGRGGFF. The chain couples TRBV2 to TRBJ2-1; 16 nucleotides match TRBD2. V shed 6 bases and J 15 bases; nucleotides not matched to a gene: 8. This CDR3 contains 14 residues. Germline values: CDR1 SNHLY, CDR2 FYNNEI.

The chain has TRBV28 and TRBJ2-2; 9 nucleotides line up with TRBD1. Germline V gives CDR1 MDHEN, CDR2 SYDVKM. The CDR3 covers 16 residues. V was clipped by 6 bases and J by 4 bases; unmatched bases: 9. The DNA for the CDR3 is TGTGCCAGCAGGTACAGGGGGCGTTTAGGCACCGGGGAGCTGTTTTTT. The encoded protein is CASRYRGRLGTGELFF.

CDR3 region: CASMGGIGGMNTEAFF. CDR3 sequence (DNA): TGCGCCAGCATGGGAGGGATAGGGGGGATGAACACTGAAGCTTTCTTT. V is TRBV5-1 and J is TRBJ1-1; a possible D gene is TRBD1 (6 bases). V dropped 6 bases and J dropped 0 bases, with 18 bases sitting between them. Germline-derived CDR1 and CDR2 are SGHRS and YFSETQ. The CDR3 sequence is 16 residues long.

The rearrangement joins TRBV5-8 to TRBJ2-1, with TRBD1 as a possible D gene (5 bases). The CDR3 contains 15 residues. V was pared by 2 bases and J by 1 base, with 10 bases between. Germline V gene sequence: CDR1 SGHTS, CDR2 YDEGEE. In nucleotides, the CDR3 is TGTGCCAGCAGCTTTGGTGACAGTTCCTACAATGAGCAGTTCTTC. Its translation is CASSFGDSSYNEQFF.

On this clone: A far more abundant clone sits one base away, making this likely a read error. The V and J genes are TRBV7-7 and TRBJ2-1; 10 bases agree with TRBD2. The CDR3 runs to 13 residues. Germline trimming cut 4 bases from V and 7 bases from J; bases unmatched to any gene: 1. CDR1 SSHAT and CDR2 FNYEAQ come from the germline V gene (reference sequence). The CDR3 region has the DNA TGTGCCAGCAGCTCGGGACTAGCGAATGAGCAGTTCTTC. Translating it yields CASSSGLANEQFF.

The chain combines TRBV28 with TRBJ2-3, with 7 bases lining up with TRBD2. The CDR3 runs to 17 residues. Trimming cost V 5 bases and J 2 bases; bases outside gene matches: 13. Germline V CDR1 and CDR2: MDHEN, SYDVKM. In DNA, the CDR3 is TGTGCCAGCAGTAAAGGGGCTAGCGGTACATTCACAGATACGCAGTATTTT. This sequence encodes CASSKGASGTFTDTQYF.

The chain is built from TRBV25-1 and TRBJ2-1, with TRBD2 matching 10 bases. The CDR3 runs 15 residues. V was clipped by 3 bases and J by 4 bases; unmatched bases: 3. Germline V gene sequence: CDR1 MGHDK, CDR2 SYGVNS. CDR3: CASSETSGPYNEQFF. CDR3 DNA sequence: TGTGCCAGCAGTGAGACTAGCGGGCCATACAATGAGCAGTTCTTC.

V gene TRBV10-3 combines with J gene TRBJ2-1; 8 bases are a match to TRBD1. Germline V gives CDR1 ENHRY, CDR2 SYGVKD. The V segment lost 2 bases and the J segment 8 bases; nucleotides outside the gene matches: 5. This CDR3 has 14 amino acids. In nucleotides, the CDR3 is TGTGCCATCAGTGAGGGGACAGGTCAATATGAGCAGTTCTTC. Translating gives CAISEGTGQYEQFF.

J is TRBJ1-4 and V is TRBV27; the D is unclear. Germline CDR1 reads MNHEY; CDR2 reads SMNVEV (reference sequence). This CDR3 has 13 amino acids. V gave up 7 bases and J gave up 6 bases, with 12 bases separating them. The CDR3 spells CASKEVYDEKLFF. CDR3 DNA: TGTGCCAGCAAGGAGGTATACGATGAAAAACTGTTTTTT.

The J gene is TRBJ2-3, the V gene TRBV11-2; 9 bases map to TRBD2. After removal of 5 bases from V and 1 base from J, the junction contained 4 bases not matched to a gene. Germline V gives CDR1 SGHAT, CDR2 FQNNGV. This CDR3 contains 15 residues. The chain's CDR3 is CASSRAGGGTDTQYF. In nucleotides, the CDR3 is TGTGCCAGCAGCCGAGCGGGAGGCGGCACAGATACGCAGTATTTT.

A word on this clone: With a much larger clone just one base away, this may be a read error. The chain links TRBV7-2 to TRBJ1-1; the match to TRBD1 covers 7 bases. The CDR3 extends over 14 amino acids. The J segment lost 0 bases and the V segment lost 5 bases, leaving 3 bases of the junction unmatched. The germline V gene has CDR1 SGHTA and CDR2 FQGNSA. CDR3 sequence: CASSIGTVNTEAFF. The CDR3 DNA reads TGTGCCAGCAGCATCGGGACAGTGAACACTGAAGCTTTCTTT.

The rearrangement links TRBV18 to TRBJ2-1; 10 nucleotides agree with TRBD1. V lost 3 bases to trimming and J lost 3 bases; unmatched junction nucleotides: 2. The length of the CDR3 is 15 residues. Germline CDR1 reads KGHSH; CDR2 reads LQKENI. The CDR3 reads CASSPGTGVYNEQFF. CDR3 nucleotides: TGTGCCAGCTCACCCGGGACAGGGGTCTACAATGAGCAGTTCTTC.

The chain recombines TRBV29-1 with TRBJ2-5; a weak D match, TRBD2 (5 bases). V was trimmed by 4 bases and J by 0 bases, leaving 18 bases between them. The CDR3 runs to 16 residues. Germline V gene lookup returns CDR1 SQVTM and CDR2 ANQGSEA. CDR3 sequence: CSVGQSPPGYQETQYF. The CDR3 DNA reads TGCAGCGTTGGACAAAGTCCCCCGGGGTACCAAGAGACCCAGTACTTC.

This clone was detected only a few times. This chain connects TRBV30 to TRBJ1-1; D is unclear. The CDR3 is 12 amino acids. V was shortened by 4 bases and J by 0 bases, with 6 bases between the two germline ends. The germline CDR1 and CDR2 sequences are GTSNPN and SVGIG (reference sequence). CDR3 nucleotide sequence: TGTGCCTGGACCCCACTGAACACTGAAGCTTTCTTT. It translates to CAWTPLNTEAFF.

The CDR3 loop is CASSLGPGTGNLGPTYEQYF. CDR3 DNA: TGCGCCAGCAGCTTGGGCCCTGGGACAGGGAATCTGGGGCCCACCTACGAGCAGTACTTC. The J gene is TRBJ2-7, the V gene TRBV5-1, with 9 bases aligning to TRBD1. Trimming took 0 bases from V and 2 from J; bases not matched to a gene: 18. Germline values: CDR1 SGHRS, CDR2 YFSETQ. This CDR3 has 20 residues. Combining the CDR3 with reference TRBV5-1 and TRBJ2-7 gives the whole variable domain KAGVTQTPRYLIKTRGQQVTLSCSPISGHRSVSWYQQTPGQGLQFLFEYFSETQRNKGNFPGRFSGRQFSNSRSEMNVSTLELGDSALYLCASSLGPGTGNLGPTYEQYFGPGTRLTVT.

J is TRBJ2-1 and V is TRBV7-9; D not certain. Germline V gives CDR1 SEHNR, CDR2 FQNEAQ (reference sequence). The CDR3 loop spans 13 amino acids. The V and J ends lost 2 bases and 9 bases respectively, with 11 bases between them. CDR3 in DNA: TGTGCCAGCAGCTTACTCCCTTATAGTGAGCAGTTCTTC. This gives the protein CASSLLPYSEQFF.

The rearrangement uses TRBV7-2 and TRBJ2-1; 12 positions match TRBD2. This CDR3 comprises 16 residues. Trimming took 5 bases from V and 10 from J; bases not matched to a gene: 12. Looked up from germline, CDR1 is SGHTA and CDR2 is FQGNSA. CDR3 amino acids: CASSIRTSGANVEQFF. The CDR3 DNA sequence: TGTGCCAGCAGCATACGGACTAGCGGGGCCAATGTCGAGCAGTTCTTC.

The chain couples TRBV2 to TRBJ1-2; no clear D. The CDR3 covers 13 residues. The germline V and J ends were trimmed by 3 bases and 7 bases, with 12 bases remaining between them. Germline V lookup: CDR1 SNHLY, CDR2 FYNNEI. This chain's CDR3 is CASSDLTESGYTF. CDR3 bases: TGTGCCAGCAGTGACTTGACGGAGAGTGGCTACACCTTC.

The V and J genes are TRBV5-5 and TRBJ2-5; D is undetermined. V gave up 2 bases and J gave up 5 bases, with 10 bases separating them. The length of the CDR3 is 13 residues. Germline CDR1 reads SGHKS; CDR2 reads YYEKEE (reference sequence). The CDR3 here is CASSFISGETQYF. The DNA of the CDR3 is TGTGCCAGCAGCTTCATTTCGGGCGAGACCCAGTACTTC.

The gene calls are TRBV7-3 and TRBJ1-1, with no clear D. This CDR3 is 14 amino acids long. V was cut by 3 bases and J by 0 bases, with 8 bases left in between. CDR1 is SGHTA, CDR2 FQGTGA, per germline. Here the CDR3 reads CASSFGMLNTEAFF. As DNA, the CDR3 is TGTGCCAGCAGCTTCGGGATGTTGAACACTGAAGCTTTCTTT.

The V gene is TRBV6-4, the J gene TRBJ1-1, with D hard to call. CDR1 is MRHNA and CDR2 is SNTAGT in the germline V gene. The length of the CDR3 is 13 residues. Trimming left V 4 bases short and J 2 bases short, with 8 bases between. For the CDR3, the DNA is TGTGCCAGCAGTGCAGGACCAAACACTGAAGCTTTCTTT. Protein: CASSAGPNTEAFF.